This TCR beta chain was sequenced in a study of T cells after yellow fever vaccination. Findings of the study overall: The booster response re-showed most primary clones: more than 95% CD4, around 85% CD8.

TCRdb called the 5' RACE reads again in MiXCR, with one record for every CDR3 protein. This table holds fewer than 20,000 distinct CDR3 sequences, over 3.5% found once. This clonotype was detected many times. J was trimmed by 4 bases and V by 0 bases; bases with no gene match: 11. The germline CDR1 and CDR2 sequences are LGHNA and YSLEER. This CDR3 is 18 amino acids long. Sequenced here: PBMCs, either bulk or a sorted T-cell subset (CD4+, CD8+, memory, or dextramer-sorted; not recorded which), sampled 15 days after the yellow fever booster vaccination. V usage is TRBV4-3 and J usage is TRBJ1-4; 7 bases agree with TRBD1. The TCR originated in a man younger than 40 who received the YFV17D yellow fever vaccine. CDR3 sequence (DNA): TGCGCCAGCAGCCAAGAGGTTTCACAGGGGCGATATAATGAAAAACTGTTTTTT. As protein: CASSQEVSQGRYNEKLFF.